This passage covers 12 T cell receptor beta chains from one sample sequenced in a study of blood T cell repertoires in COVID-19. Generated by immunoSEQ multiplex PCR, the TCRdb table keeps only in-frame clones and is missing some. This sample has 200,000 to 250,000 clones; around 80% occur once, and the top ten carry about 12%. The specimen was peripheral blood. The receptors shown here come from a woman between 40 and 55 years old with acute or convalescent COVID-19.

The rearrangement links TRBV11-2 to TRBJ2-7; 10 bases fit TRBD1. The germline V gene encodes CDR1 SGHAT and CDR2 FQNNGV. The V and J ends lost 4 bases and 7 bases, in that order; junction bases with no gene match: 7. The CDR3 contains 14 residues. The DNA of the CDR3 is TGTGCCAGCAGCTCCGACAGGGGGCTAGGGGAGCAGTACTTC. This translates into CASSSDRGLGEQYF.

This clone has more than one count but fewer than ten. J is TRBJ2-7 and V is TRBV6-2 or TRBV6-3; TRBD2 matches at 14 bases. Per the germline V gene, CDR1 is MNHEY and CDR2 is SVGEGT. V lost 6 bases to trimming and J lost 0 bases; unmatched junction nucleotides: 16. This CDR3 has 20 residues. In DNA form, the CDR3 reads TGTGCCAGCAGCAAGCCGACCGGGACTAGCGGGAGAATGTTCTCCTACGAGCAGTACTTC. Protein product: CASSKPTGTSGRMFSYEQYF.

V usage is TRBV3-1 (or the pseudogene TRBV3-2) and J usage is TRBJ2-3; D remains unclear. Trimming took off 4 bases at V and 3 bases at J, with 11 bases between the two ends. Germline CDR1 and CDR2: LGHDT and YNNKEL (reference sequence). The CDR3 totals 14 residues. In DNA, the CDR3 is TGTGCCAGCAGCCTACAACGCCCGACAGATACGCAGTATTTT. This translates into CASSLQRPTDTQYF.

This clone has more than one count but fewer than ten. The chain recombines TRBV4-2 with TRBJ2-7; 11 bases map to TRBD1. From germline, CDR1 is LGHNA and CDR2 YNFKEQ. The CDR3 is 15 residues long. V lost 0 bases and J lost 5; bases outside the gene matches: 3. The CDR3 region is CASSQDRTGGNEQYF. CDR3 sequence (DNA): TGTGCCAGCAGCCAAGACCGGACAGGGGGCAACGAGCAGTACTTC.

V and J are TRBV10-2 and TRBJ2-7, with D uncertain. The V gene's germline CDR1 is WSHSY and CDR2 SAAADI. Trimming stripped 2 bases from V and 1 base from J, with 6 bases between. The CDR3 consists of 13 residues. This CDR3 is CASSEPVSYEQYF. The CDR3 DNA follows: TGCGCCAGCAGTGAGCCTGTTTCCTACGAGCAGTACTTC.

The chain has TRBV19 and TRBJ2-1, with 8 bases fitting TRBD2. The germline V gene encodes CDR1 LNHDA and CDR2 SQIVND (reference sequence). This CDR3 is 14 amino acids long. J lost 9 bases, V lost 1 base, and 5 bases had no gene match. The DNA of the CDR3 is TGTGCCAGTAGTATAGGACTAGCGCGCCCTGAGCAGTTCTTC. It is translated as CASSIGLARPEQFF.

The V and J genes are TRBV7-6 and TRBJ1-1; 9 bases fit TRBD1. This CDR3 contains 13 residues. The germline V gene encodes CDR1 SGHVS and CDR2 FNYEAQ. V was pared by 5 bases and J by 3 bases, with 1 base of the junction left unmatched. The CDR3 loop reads CASSRTGDTEAFF. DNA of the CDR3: TGTGCCAGCAGCCGGACAGGGGACACTGAAGCTTTCTTT.

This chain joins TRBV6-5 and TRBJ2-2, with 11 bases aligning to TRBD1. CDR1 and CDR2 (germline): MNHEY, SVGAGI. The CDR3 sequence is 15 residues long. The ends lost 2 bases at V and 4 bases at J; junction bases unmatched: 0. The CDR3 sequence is CASSYGTGGTGELFF. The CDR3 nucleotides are TGTGCCAGCAGTTACGGGACAGGGGGCACCGGGGAGCTGTTTTTT.

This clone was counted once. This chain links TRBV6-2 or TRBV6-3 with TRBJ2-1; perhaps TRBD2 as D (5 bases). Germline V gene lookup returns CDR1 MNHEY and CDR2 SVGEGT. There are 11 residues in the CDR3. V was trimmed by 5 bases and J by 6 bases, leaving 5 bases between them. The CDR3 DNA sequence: TGTGCCAGCAGTCTAGCCAATGAGCAGTTCTTC. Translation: CASSLANEQFF.

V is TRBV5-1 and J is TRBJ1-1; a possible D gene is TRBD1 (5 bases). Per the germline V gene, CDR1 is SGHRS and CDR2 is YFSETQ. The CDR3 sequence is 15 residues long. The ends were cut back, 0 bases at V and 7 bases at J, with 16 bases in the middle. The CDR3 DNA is TGCGCCAGCAGCTTGGGATTCGGAGGGGTCGGTGAAGCTTTCTTT. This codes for CASSLGFGGVGEAFF.

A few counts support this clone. CDR3 sequence reads: CASMRTGGTEAFF. CDR3 nucleotides: TGTGCCAGCATGCGGACAGGGGGTACTGAAGCTTTCTTT. V and J are TRBV2 and TRBJ1-1, with 10 bases aligning to TRBD1. The CDR3 has 13 residues. Germline V gene lookup returns CDR1 SNHLY and CDR2 FYNNEI. J gave up 5 bases and V 7 bases, and 4 bases lay outside the gene matches.

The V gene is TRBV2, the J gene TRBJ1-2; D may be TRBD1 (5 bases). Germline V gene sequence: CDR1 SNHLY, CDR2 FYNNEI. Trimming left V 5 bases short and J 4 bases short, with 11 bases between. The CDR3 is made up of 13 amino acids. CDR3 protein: CASSLEGTYGYTF. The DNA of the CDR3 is TGTGCCAGCAGTCTGGAGGGGACCTATGGCTACACCTTC.